This T cell receptor (beta chain) is from a study of blood T cells in healthy people across ages. A J-beta primer mix and a sample-barcoded 5' primer were used in a second PCR of about 6 to 12 cycles. TCRdb used MiXCR to reprocess the 5' RACE reads, holding one entry per CDR3 protein. The table has about a million distinct CDR3 sequences, roughly 51% seen once. Study-level points and caveats: Lack of knowledge of donor CMV status possibly confounded expanded clonotype changes.

CDR3 length equals 14 residues. V lost 7 bases to trimming and J lost 4 bases, with 15 bases between them. Germline V gene sequence: CDR1 MDHEN, CDR2 SYDVKM. Every participating donor contributed 8.5 to 10 milliliters of peripheral blood through a draw. Remarks on this clonotype: Antigen unknown.

This receptor was identified in a woman aged 60-75 years in good health. The specimen sequenced was blood. The gene calls are TRBV28 and TRBJ2-3; no firm D call. The CDR3 spells CASTPVISSDTQYF. The DNA for the CDR3 is TGTGCCAGCACCCCAGTTATTAGCTCAGATACGCAGTATTTT.